The 28 T cell receptor beta chains below all came from one sample that was sequenced in a study of T-cell reconstitution after alpha-beta-depleted transplantation in children. TCRbeta library construction was performed incorporating unique molecular identifiers. TCRdb processed the PCR reads anew with MiXCR; each CDR3 protein has one entry. The sample holds more than 15,000 distinct CDR3 sequences, around 8.3% seen once. The sequencing used PBMCs, mostly from graft donor cells, collected 60 days after TCRalphabeta/CD19-depleted stem cell transplant. These receptor sequences come from a boy younger than two who had a stem cell transplant for Wiskott-Aldrich syndrome, so the T cells may come from the graft donor.

This clonotype was recorded at least ten times. The V gene is TRBV10-3, the J gene TRBJ2-7; D is unclear. Germline CDR1 is ENHRY and CDR2 is SYGVKD. The CDR3 spans 12 residues. The germline V and J ends were trimmed by 1 base and 3 bases, with 4 bases remaining between them. This CDR3 reads CAISEWNYEQYF. The CDR3 DNA is TGTGCCATCAGTGAGTGGAACTACGAGCAGTACTTC.

The genes are TRBV5-1 and TRBJ2-5, with TRBD2 matching over 8 bases. The J segment lost 2 bases and the V segment lost 2 bases, leaving 5 bases of the junction unmatched. The CDR3 loop spans 15 amino acids. Germline V gene sequence: CDR1 SGHRS, CDR2 YFSETQ. CDR3: CASSFRLARQETQYF. The CDR3 region has the DNA TGCGCCAGCAGCTTCCGACTAGCGAGGCAAGAGACCCAGTACTTC.

This clonotype has more than one count but fewer than ten. This chain uses TRBV5-1 with TRBJ2-5; the D is unclear. The CDR3 consists of 15 residues. Per the germline V gene, CDR1 is SGHRS and CDR2 is YFSETQ. The V and J ends lost 3 bases and 1 base respectively, with 13 bases between them. The CDR3 coding sequence is TGCGCCAGCAGCTCCCTGGGGTGGGCCCAAGAGACCCAGTACTTC. This translates into CASSSLGWAQETQYF.

This clonotype was counted many times. The J gene is TRBJ2-4, the V gene TRBV20-1, with D hard to call. Germline assignment: CDR1 DFQATT and CDR2 SNEGSKA (reference sequence). The CDR3 sequence is 13 residues long. Trimming took 5 bases from V and 4 from J, leaving 12 bases between them. The CDR3: CSAQINPKNIQYF. The CDR3, as DNA: TGCAGTGCTCAGATTAACCCAAAAAACATTCAGTACTTC.

This chain connects TRBV15 to TRBJ2-1; D remains unclear. V lost 2 bases and J 5 bases, leaving 19 bases between the germline ends. The CDR3 totals 17 residues. CDR1 is LNHNV and CDR2 is YYDKDF in the germline V gene (reference sequence). The CDR3 DNA reads as TGTGCCACCAGCAGACTTCCCTCGCCGGGCGGTAACAATGAGCAGTTCTTC. It is translated as CATSRLPSPGGNNEQFF.

Worth noting for this clonotype: The junction and the germline gene differ at one end; a read error may be behind it. The chain employs TRBV7-2 and TRBJ2-1; 10 nucleotides agree with TRBD2. This CDR3 contains 15 residues. Germline CDR1 is SGHTA and CDR2 is FQGNSA. The CDR3 reads CASSTGTSAYNGQFF. The DNA for the CDR3 is TGTGCCAGCAGCACCGGGACTAGCGCCTACAATGGGCAGTTCTTC.

This clonotype has ten or more counts. The chain links TRBV11-3 to TRBJ2-5; 10 bases match TRBD2. This CDR3 is built from 16 residues. The germline CDR1 and CDR2 sequences are SGHNT and YENEEA. Losses at the gene ends were 1 base for V and 1 base for J; bases not matched to a gene: 3. CDR3 loop: CASSLGGLAAQETQYF. CDR3 nucleotide sequence: TGTGCCAGCAGCTTAGGAGGACTAGCGGCCCAAGAGACCCAGTACTTC.

This clonotype was recorded many times. The V gene is TRBV12-3 or TRBV12-4, the J gene TRBJ2-2; no clear D gene. This CDR3 has 16 residues. Trimming pared 0 bases from V and 7 bases from J, leaving 15 bases between. CDR3 amino acids: CASSLALPSYGGELFF. The CDR3 DNA reads TGTGCCAGCAGTTTAGCGCTGCCCAGCTATGGCGGGGAGCTGTTTTTT.

The gene calls are TRBV5-1 and TRBJ2-5, with 8 nucleotides matching TRBD1. V gave up 7 bases and J gave up 5 bases; unmatched junction bases: 16. This CDR3 has 16 residues. Germline CDR1 is SGHRS and CDR2 is YFSETQ. CDR3 DNA: TGCGCCAGCGGCCCTTGGCGGCAGGGGGCGAGGGAGACCCAGTACTTC. It is translated as CASGPWRQGARETQYF.

This clonotype was seen many times. The V and J genes are TRBV7-9 and TRBJ2-1; 13 nucleotides agree with TRBD2. J lost 8 bases, V lost 0 bases, and 1 base had no gene match. The CDR3 loop spans 15 amino acids. Germline V gene sequence: CDR1 SEHNR, CDR2 FQNEAQ (reference sequence). CDR3 sequence (DNA): TGTGCCAGCAGCTTAGCCGGACTAGCGGGAGATGAGCAGTTCTTC. As protein: CASSLAGLAGDEQFF. Full variable domain (missing parts from reference TRBV7-9 and TRBJ2-1): DTGVSQNPRHKITKRGQNVTFRCDPISEHNRLYWYRQTLGQGPEFLTYFQNEAQLEKSRLLSDRFSAERPKGSFSTLEIQRTEQGDSAMYLCASSLAGLAGDEQFFGPGTRLTVL.

This clonotype has at least ten counts. The chain couples TRBV6-6 to TRBJ2-7; no clear D gene. V was shortened by 4 bases and J by 0 bases, with 4 bases between the two germline ends. Per the germline V gene, CDR1 is MNHNY and CDR2 is SVGAGI (reference sequence). The length of the CDR3 is 12 residues. The CDR3 bases are TGTGCCAGCAGTTTAACCTCCTACGAGCAGTACTTC. Protein sequence: CASSLTSYEQYF.

This clonotype was seen repeatedly, ten times or more. The DNA of the CDR3 is TGTGCCAGCAGCCAACGGACAGGAAACACCATATATTTT. It translates to CASSQRTGNTIYF. The gene calls are TRBV7-9 and TRBJ1-3, with D tentatively TRBD1 (5 bases). Looked up from germline, CDR1 is SEHNR and CDR2 is FQNEAQ (reference sequence). CDR3 length: 13 residues. V shed 5 bases and J shed 4 bases, with 9 bases lying between them.

This clonotype was observed many times. The CDR3 spells CASSQQGPGGSPLHF. CDR3 DNA: TGTGCCAGCAGCCAACAGGGGCCGGGAGGTTCACCCCTCCACTTT. The rearrangement uses TRBV2 and TRBJ1-6; 7 positions agree with TRBD1. Germline assignment: CDR1 SNHLY and CDR2 FYNNEI. V shed 6 bases, J shed 9 bases, and the junction held 11 bases outside the gene matches. The length of the CDR3 is 15 residues.

In this sample, this clonotype turned up many times. V usage is TRBV12-3 or TRBV12-4 and J usage is TRBJ2-7; D might be TRBD2 (6 bases). CDR3 length: 13 residues. V gave up 3 bases and J gave up 3 bases, with 9 bases separating them. The CDR3 coding sequence is TGTGCCAGCAGTTTGGGAGGAGGCTACGAGCAGTACTTC. Its protein product is CASSLGGGYEQYF.

This clonotype was detected a few times. The chain employs TRBV15 and TRBJ2-5; 7 bases align to TRBD2. The CDR3 runs 13 residues. Looked up from germline, CDR1 is LNHNV and CDR2 is YYDKDF (reference sequence). Unmatched junction bases numbered 11, after V lost 11 bases and J lost 5 bases. Written as DNA, the CDR3 is TGTGCCTCACAGAGGGGAGGGCAGGAGACCCAGTACTTC. Translating gives CASQRGGQETQYF.

The genes are TRBV4-1 and TRBJ1-3; tentative D call: TRBD1 (5 bases). The CDR3 contains 20 residues. From germline, CDR1 is MGHRA and CDR2 YSYEKL. V was cut by 3 bases and J by 4 bases, with 28 bases left in between. Here the CDR3 DNA reads TGCGCCAGCAGCCAGACCCCGAGGGCAGGGAAGTTCTTCTGGGGAAACACCATATATTTT. Translated: CASSQTPRAGKFFWGNTIYF.

CDR3 sequence (DNA): TGCAGTGCGCGGGAGGGCCGCAACGAGCAGTACTTC. It yields the protein CSAREGRNEQYF. The rearrangement links TRBV20-1 to TRBJ2-7; 9 bases agree with TRBD2. Germline V CDR1 and CDR2: DFQATT, SNEGSKA (reference sequence). CDR3 length: 12 residues. V lost 6 bases, J lost 5 bases, and 5 bases stayed unmatched.

This clonotype was counted ten times or more. The rearrangement joins TRBV6-2 or TRBV6-3 to TRBJ1-2; D may be TRBD1 (6 bases). V lost 5 bases to trimming and J lost 5 bases, with 15 bases between them. The CDR3 consists of 14 residues. Germline CDR1 and CDR2: MNHEY and SVGEGT. Here the CDR3 reads CASSPGAIGYGYTF. CDR3 in DNA: TGTGCCAGCAGTCCGGGGGCGATAGGGTATGGCTACACCTTC.

This clonotype has a count of ten or more. J is TRBJ1-3 and V is TRBV4-2, with a weak D call TRBD1 (6 bases). The CDR3 consists of 15 residues. The germline V and J ends were trimmed by 0 bases and 0 bases, with 6 bases remaining between them. Germline V gene sequence: CDR1 LGHNA, CDR2 YNFKEQ. DNA for the CDR3: TGTGCCAGCAGCCAAGAGGACAGCTCTGGAAACACCATATATTTT. Residues: CASSQEDSSGNTIYF.

This clonotype was seen at least ten times. The V and J genes are TRBV5-6 and TRBJ1-1, with D perhaps matching TRBD1 (6 bases). V lost 4 bases and J lost 3, with 19 bases in between. CDR1 is SGHDT, CDR2 YYEEEE, per germline. The CDR3 sequence is 16 residues long. The CDR3, as DNA: TGTGCCAGCAGCCGATGGCGTGAGGGGGTTGACACTGAAGCTTTCTTT. As protein: CASSRWREGVDTEAFF.

Ten or more counts support this clonotype. The chain links TRBV12-3 or TRBV12-4 to TRBJ1-2, with D uncertain. Trimming removed 3 bases at V and 4 bases at J, with 6 bases between. This CDR3 comprises 12 residues. The CDR3 loop reads CASSLESYGYTF. The CDR3 DNA reads as TGTGCCAGCAGTTTGGAAAGCTATGGCTACACCTTC.

The table lists this clonotype with many counts. J is TRBJ2-1 and V is TRBV10-3, with 10 bases identical to TRBD2. With 9 bases clipped from V and 8 bases from J, the junction kept 10 bases outside the gene matches. This CDR3 comprises 14 residues. Germline-derived CDR1 and CDR2 are ENHRY and SYGVKD. The CDR3 coding sequence is TGTGCCATTCGGACTAGCGGCCCTGGGGATGAGCAGTTCTTC. Translating gives CAIRTSGPGDEQFF.

This clonotype was detected a few times. The chain combines TRBV5-4 with TRBJ2-3, with D perhaps TRBD2 (5 bases). The CDR3 has 12 residues. Trimming left V 7 bases short and J 6 bases short, with 12 bases between. Germline assignment: CDR1 SGHNT and CDR2 YYREEE (reference sequence). CDR3 sequence reads: CASGTSFDTQYF. CDR3 nucleotide sequence: TGTGCCAGCGGAACTAGTTTCGATACGCAGTATTTT.

This clonotype has just a few counts. The rearrangement joins TRBV7-8 to TRBJ2-5; D unclear. Germline V CDR1 and CDR2: SGHVS, FQNEAQ. The CDR3 is 13 amino acids. Trimming removed 1 base at V and 1 base at J, with 4 bases between. CDR3 sequence reads: CASSLVSQETQYF. The DNA of the CDR3 is TGTGCCAGCAGCTTAGTCTCCCAAGAGACCCAGTACTTC.

This clonotype was seen repeatedly, ten times or more. The chain carries TRBV18 and TRBJ2-7; the match to TRBD2 covers 7 bases. V was pared by 0 bases and J by 3 bases, with 8 bases of the junction left unmatched. This CDR3 has 16 amino acids. Germline CDR1 reads KGHSH; CDR2 reads LQKENI. The CDR3 DNA is TGTGCCAGCTCACCACCGGGAGGGCTCGCGGGCTACGAGCAGTACTTC. Its protein product is CASSPPGGLAGYEQYF. The variable domain in full, with the rest retrieved from reference TRBV18 and TRBJ2-7, is NAGVMQNPRHLVRRRGQEARLRCSPMKGHSHVYWYRQLPEEGLKFMVYLQKENIIDESGMPKERFSAEFPKEGPSILRIQQVVRGDSAAYFCASSPPGGLAGYEQYFGPGTRLTVT.

This clonotype was recorded at least ten times. The chain carries TRBV4-1 and TRBJ2-5; 7 nucleotides line up with TRBD2. Looked up from germline, CDR1 is MGHRA and CDR2 is YSYEKL. With 1 base clipped from V and 7 bases from J, the junction kept 9 bases outside the gene matches. The CDR3 totals 15 residues. The chain's CDR3 is CASSQGGGRRGTQYF. The CDR3, as DNA: TGCGCCAGCAGCCAAGGAGGCGGGAGAAGGGGGACCCAGTACTTC.

This clonotype was observed a few times. Since the CDR3 does not end with the conserved phenylalanine or tryptophan, this likely comes from a read error. V is TRBV20-1 and J is TRBJ2-7, with TRBD2 identical over 9 bases. This CDR3 has 15 amino acids. Looked up from germline, CDR1 is DFQATT and CDR2 is SNEGSKA (reference sequence). V lost 8 bases to trimming and J lost 5 bases; unmatched junction nucleotides: 16. This CDR3 reads CSPMPSIAGAHEQYL. CDR3 nucleotides: TGCAGTCCCATGCCGAGTATAGCGGGAGCCCACGAGCAGTACCTC.

V and J are TRBV25-1 and TRBJ1-6; D might be TRBD1 (6 bases). The V gene lost 4 bases and the J gene lost 8 bases, with 12 bases spanning the gap. The CDR3 contains 14 residues. Per the germline V gene, CDR1 is MGHDK and CDR2 is SYGVNS. The CDR3 DNA follows: TGTGCCAGCAGTGCAGGGGTTCAACATTCACCCCTCCACTTT. Translated, it gives CASSAGVQHSPLHF.